Below, one T cell receptor (beta chain) is given with its context. Its antigen is not identified. V was pared by 2 bases and J by 3 bases, with 4 bases between. The CDR3 totals 12 residues. The germline gives CDR1 MDHEN, CDR2 SYDVKM. This sample stems from a study of human thymus T cells. Whole-study findings and limits: Thymic and blood repertoires appeared to display a bias in their usage of V and J genes.

The table came from immunoSEQ multiplex PCR; TCRdb's copy has only in-frame clones and leaves some out. The sample lists around 44,000 clones, 90% to 95% occurring once. Immunologically healthy infants in Finland undergoing congenital heart defect surgery were the donors. No fixed cell number was used; all available blood leukocytes supplied DNA. Sequenced sample: blood. The V call is TRBV28, the J call TRBJ1-2; D not certain. This receptor was taken from a boy under three years old with a congenital heart defect but otherwise immunologically healthy. CDR3 region: CASSLEDYGYTF. CDR3 coding DNA: TGTGCCAGCAGTTTAGAGGACTATGGCTACACCTTC.